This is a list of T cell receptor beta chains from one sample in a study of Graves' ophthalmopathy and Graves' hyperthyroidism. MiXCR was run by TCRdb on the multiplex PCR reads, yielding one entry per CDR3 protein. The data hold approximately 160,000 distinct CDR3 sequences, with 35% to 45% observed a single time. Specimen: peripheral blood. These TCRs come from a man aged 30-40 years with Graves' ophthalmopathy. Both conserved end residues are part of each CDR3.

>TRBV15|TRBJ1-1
CATGVSVVSSEAFF
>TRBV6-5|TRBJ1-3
CASSYRGPFSGNTIYF
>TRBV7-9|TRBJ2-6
CASSVQVPGANVLTF
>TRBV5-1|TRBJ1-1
CASSFDPTKEAFF
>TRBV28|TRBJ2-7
CASSAGQTDYEQYF
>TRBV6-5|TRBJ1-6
CASSYSAGGRTPLHF
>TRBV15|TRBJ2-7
CATISLAASYEQYF
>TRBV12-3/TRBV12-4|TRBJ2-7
CASSLMVAYEQYF
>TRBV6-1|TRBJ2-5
CASSEQLQGKLETQYF
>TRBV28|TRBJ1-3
CASSLHTLQGDSGNTIYF
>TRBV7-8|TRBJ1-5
CASSLKGPGSNQPQHF
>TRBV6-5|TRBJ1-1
CASRPDTLNTEAFF
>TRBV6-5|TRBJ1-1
CASSLGSVVAFF
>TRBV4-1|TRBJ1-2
CASSQSQGPGYGYTF
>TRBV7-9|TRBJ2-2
CASSPRRDGTGELFF
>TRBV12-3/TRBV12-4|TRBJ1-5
CASTTGVSGQPQHF
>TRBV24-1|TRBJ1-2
CATSDPRRVGYTF
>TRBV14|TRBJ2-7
CASSQDVRLAGGHEQYF
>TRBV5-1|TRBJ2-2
CASSLVNPGPGELFF
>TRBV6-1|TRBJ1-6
CASSVGSGYNSPLHF
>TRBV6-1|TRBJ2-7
CASSESQYEDWQSYEQYF
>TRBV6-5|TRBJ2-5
CASSYALAEAQETQYF
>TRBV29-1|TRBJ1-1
CSVDRGSTEAFF
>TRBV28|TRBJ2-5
CASREWGETQYF
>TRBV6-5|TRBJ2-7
CASSQDRNYEQYF
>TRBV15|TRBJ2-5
CATSQPGEETQYF
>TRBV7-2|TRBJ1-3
CASSFGGTGNTIYF
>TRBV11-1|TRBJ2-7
CATRQGTYEQYF
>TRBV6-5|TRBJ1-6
CATRGTSLGSPLHF
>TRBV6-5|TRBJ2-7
CASTFGSHEQYF
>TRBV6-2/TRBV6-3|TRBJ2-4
CASSYGGLAGAKNIQYF
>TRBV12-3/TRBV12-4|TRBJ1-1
CASSQQDGNTEAFF
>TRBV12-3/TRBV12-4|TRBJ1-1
CASSLGQGGTVTEAFF
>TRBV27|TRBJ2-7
CASSTTPPYKYEQYF
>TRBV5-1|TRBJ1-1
CASSYTGGSDTEAFF
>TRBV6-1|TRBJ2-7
CASREPGQNYEQYF
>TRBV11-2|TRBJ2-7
CASSSGLAGQREQYF
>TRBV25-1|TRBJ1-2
CACSEFGTVHGYTF
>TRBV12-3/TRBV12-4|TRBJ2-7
CASSFSRNSGRTYEQYF
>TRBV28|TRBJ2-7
CASSFSHAGYEQYF
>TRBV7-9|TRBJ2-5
CASSPRGPHQETQYF
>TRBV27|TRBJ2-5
CASSSNGWETQYF
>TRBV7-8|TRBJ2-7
CASSPPRLWASGGGYEQYF
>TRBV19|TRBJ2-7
CASSIRDIGYEQYF
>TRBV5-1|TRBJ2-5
CASSFAGGEETQYF
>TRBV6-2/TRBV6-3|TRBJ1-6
CASSYSPDRGDSPLHF
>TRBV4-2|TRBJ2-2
CASSLQTGELFF
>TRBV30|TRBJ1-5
CAWSVRLEEQPQHF
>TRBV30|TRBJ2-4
CAWSVIAAKNIQYF